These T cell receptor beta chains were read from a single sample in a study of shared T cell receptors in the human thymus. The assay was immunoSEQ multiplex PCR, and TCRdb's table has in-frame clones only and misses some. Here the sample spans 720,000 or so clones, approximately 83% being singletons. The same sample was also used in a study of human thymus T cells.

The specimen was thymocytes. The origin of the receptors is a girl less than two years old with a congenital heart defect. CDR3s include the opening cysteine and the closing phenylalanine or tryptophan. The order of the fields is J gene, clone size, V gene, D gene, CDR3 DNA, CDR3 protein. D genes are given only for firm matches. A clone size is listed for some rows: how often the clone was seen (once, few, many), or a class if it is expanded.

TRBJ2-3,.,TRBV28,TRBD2,TGTGCCAGCAGTGGGGGGACTAGGATGGATACGCAGTATTTT,CASSGGTRMDTQYF
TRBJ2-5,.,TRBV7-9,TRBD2,TGTGCCAGCAGCCCTATGAAGCGGGGGGAACAAGAGACCCAGTACTTC,CASSPMKRGEQETQYF
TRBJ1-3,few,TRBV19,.,TGTGCCAGTAGTCCCCGGGGGGGTCAGAACACCATATATTTT,CASSPRGGQNTIYF
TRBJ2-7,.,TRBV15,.,TGTGCCATGCACCGGAGAGCAGGGCCTTACGAGCAGTACTTC,CAMHRRAGPYEQYF
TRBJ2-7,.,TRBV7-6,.,TGTGCCAGCAGCTTAGGCCAAACAATGAAGCCACCTAGAGGGCCCTACGAGCAGTACTTC,CASSLGQTMKPPRGPYEQYF
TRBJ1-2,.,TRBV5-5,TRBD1,TGTGCCAGCAGCTCCCGGGACAGGGCCAACTATGGCTACACCTTC,CASSSRDRANYGYTF
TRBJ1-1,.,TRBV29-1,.,TGCAGCGTCGACTTGGGAGGGGAGGGCGTAGACACTGAAGCTTTCTTT,CSVDLGGEGVDTEAFF
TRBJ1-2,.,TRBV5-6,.,TGTGCCAGCAGCTTCAGGGGTGGCTACACCTTC,CASSFRGGYTF
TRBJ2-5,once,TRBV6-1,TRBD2,TGTGCCAGCTATAGCGGGGACCAAGAGACCCAGTACTTC,CASYSGDQETQYF
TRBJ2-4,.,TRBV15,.,TGTGCCACCAGCAGAGCCCCGCCCAGGGGAAAAAACATTCAGTACTTC,CATSRAPPRGKNIQYF
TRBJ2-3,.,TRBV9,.,TGTGCCAGCAGCGTAGCTACAGGACGGTCAATCGATACGCAGTATTTT,CASSVATGRSIDTQYF
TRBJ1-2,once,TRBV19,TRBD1,TGTGCCAGTAGTATGGAATCCTTTGAGACAGGGGGACAAGCTAACTATGGCTACACCTTC,CASSMESFETGGQANYGYTF
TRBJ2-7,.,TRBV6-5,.,TGTGCCAGCAGCCCCCTCGCGGCCGGCTACGAGCAGTACTTC,CASSPLAAGYEQYF
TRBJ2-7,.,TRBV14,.,TGTGCCAGCAGCCAAGGTGTGCGCGACTACGAGCAGTACTTC,CASSQGVRDYEQYF
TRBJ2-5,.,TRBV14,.,TGTGCCAGCAGCCAACGGGAGGAGACCCAGTACTTC,CASSQREETQYF
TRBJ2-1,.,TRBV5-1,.,TGCGCCAGCAGCTTGGGCGGGGAGTCCTACAATGAGCAGTTCTTC,CASSLGGESYNEQFF
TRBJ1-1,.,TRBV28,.,TGTGCCAGCAGTTTAAGGGAGGTGACTGAAGCTTTCTTT,CASSLREVTEAFF
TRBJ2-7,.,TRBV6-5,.,TGTGCCAGCAGTCTCCTTCCATCAGGTCGAGGGGAGCAGTACTTC,CASSLLPSGRGEQYF
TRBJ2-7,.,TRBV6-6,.,TGTGCCAGCGGCGGGACCGGAGCATACGAGCAGTACTTC,CASGGTGAYEQYF
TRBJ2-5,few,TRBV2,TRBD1,TGTGCCAGCAGTCTCGGGACAGGGGACGCCAGGGGGTACGAGACCCAGTACTTC,CASSLGTGDARGYETQYF
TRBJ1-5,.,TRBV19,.,TGTGCCACCCGACCCCTCAGGGAACCTTCCATTCAGCCCCAGCATTTT,CATRPLREPSIQPQHF
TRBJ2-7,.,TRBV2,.,TGTGCCAGCAGTGATATAGGGGTAAGATCTGCCTACGAGCAGTACTTC,CASSDIGVRSAYEQYF
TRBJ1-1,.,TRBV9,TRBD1,TGTGCCAGCAGCCCTACAGTCCGACAGGGTGAGAACACTGAAGCTTTCTTT,CASSPTVRQGENTEAFF
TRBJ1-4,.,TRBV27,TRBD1,TGTGCCAGCAGTTCAGAGGGGGCGCCGACTAATGAAAAACTGTTTTTT,CASSSEGAPTNEKLFF
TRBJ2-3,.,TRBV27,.,TGTGCCAGCAGTTGGAGGAGCGGCTCCACAGATACGCAGTATTTT,CASSWRSGSTDTQYF
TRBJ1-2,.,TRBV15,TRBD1,TGTGCCACCTCGCTTCATACCCTTCGACAGGGGGCCGAAGAGAAAAACTATGGCTACACCTTC,CATSLHTLRQGAEEKNYGYTF
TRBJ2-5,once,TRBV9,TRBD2,TGTGCCAGCAGCGTAGTCACTAGCGACCAAGAGACCCAGTACTTC,CASSVVTSDQETQYF
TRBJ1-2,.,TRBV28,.,TGTGCCATCGACAAGGGACACTCCAACTATGGCTACACCTTC,CAIDKGHSNYGYTF
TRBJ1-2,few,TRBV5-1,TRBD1,TGCGCCAGCAGCACCCGGGACAGCGCCGGGCGAAACTATGGCTACACCTTC,CASSTRDSAGRNYGYTF
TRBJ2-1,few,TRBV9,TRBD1,TGTGCCAGCAGCGTCACCCTCGACAGGGGGGTCGGTGAGCAGTTCTTC,CASSVTLDRGVGEQFF
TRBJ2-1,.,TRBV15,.,TGTGCCACCAGCAGAGTGTTCGGGGTGGATGAGCAGTTCTTC,CATSRVFGVDEQFF
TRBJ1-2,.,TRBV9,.,TGTGCCAGCAGCGTAGGTATAGGAGCTAACTATGGCTACACCTTC,CASSVGIGANYGYTF
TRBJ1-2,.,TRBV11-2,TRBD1,TGTGCCAGCAGCTTAGATCTTCGGACAGGGTCTCCTAATGGCTACACCTTC,CASSLDLRTGSPNGYTF
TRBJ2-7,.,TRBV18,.,TGTGCCAGCTCCCCACCAGGGGACTACGAGCAGTACTTC,CASSPPGDYEQYF
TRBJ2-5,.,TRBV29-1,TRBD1,TGCAGCGGGGGACAGGGCGAGGAGACCCAGTACTTC,CSGGQGEETQYF
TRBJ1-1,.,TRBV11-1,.,TGTGCCAGCAGCTTCCAGGGAGGGAACACTGAAGCTTTCTTT,CASSFQGGNTEAFF
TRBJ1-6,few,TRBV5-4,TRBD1,TGTGCCAGCAGCTCGATACTCCACAGGGGATATAATTCACCCCTCCACTTT,CASSSILHRGYNSPLHF
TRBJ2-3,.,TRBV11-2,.,TGTGCCAGCAGCCAGTTCCTTACCGATACGCAGTATTTT,CASSQFLTDTQYF
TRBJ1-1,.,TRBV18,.,TGTGCCAGCTCACCGGGGGGGCAGGCTTTCTTT,CASSPGGQAFF
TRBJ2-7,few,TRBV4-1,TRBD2,TGCGCCAGCAGCCAAAAATCATCCGGGACTAGCGGGGCCTACGAGCAGTACTTC,CASSQKSSGTSGAYEQYF
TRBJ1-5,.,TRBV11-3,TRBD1,TGTGCCAGCAGCAATACGACAGGGTGCGATCAGCCCCAGCATTTT,CASSNTTGCDQPQHF
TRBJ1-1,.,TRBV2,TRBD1,TGTGCCAGAGTACCGGGACAGAGATCGGGTGGTTGGGGGAACACTGAAGCTTTCTTT,CARVPGQRSGGWGNTEAFF
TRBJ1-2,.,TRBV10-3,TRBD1,TGTGCCATCCCCCTGGGACAGGGGGATTATGGCTACACCTTC,CAIPLGQGDYGYTF